Each of the 10 T cell receptor beta chains below was sequenced from the same sample in a study of T-cell reconstitution after alpha-beta-depleted transplantation in children. Researchers prepared the TCRbeta library using unique molecular identifiers, the study reports. TCRdb redid the calling of the PCR reads with MiXCR, one entry per CDR3 protein. The sample comprises about 110,000 distinct CDR3 sequences, around 6.4% of which are singletons, and approximately 25% rests with the top ten. Specimen: PBMCs, mostly from graft donor cells, collected 360 days after TCRalphabeta/CD19-depleted stem cell transplant. The origin of the receptors is a male patient between 2 and 9 years old who had a stem cell transplant for acute lymphoblastic leukemia, so the T cells may come from the graft donor.

At least ten counts were recorded for this clonotype. This rearrangement joins TRBV7-2 to TRBJ1-5; D may be TRBD1 (5 bases). From germline, CDR1 is SGHTA and CDR2 FQGNSA. The CDR3 consists of 15 residues. V was shortened by 3 bases and J by 5 bases, with 14 bases between the two germline ends. The CDR3 DNA reads as TGTGCCAGCAGCTTTAGGGGCGGGCAAGATCAGCCCCAGCATTTT. It codes for CASSFRGGQDQPQHF. Variable domain in full (rest from reference TRBV7-2 and TRBJ1-5): GAGVSQSPSNKVTEKGKDVELRCDPISGHTALYWYRQSLGQGLEFLIYFQGNSAPDKSGLPSDRFSAERTGGSVSTLTIQRTQQEDSAVYLCASSFRGGQDQPQHFGDGTRLSIL.

At least ten counts were recorded for this clonotype. DNA of the CDR3: TGTGCCATCACTGTCAGATTTAACACTGAAGCTTTCTTT. Translated, it gives CAITVRFNTEAFF. V gene TRBV10-3 combines with J gene TRBJ1-1, with D hard to call. Germline V gene lookup returns CDR1 ENHRY and CDR2 SYGVKD. V was pared by 7 bases and J by 2 bases, with 11 bases between. The CDR3 runs to 13 residues.

This clonotype was detected many times. The chain employs TRBV3-1 and TRBJ2-1; possibly TRBD2 for D (6 bases). The ends were cut back, 0 bases at V and 2 bases at J, with 8 bases in the middle. The CDR3 has 15 residues. The germline gives CDR1 LGHDT, CDR2 YNNKEL (reference sequence). CDR3 loop: CASSQDLATYNEQFF. The CDR3 bases are TGTGCCAGCAGCCAAGATCTAGCGACCTACAATGAGCAGTTCTTC.

This chain links TRBV6-5 with TRBJ2-7, with no clear D. Germline V CDR1 and CDR2: MNHEY, SVGAGI. The CDR3 sequence is 15 residues long. V lost 0 bases, J lost 2 bases, and 11 bases lay in between. DNA of the CDR3: TGTGCCAGCAGTTACTCCAGGCGCCAACCCTACGAGCAGTACTTC. Translation gives CASSYSRRQPYEQYF.

The table lists this clonotype with many counts. The gene calls are TRBV7-2 and TRBJ2-7; TRBD2 is a possible D gene (6 bases). Germline lookup yields CDR1 SGHTA and CDR2 FQGNSA. V was clipped by 7 bases and J by 3 bases, with 16 bases between them. The CDR3 totals 14 residues. This CDR3 reads CASTRGGEYYEQYF. DNA for the CDR3: TGTGCCAGCACCCGGGGCGGGGAGTACTACGAGCAGTACTTC.

This clonotype was seen at least ten times. The gene calls are TRBV29-1 and TRBJ1-5, with 7 bases that match TRBD1. CDR3 length: 16 residues. Germline CDR1 reads SQVTM; CDR2 reads ANQGSEA. Trimming removed 7 bases from V and 4 bases from J; junction bases left unmatched: 16. The CDR3 protein is CSASTGRVEGNQPQHF. The CDR3 DNA follows: TGCAGCGCCTCGACAGGGCGAGTGGAGGGAAATCAGCCCCAGCATTTT.

In this sample, this clonotype turned up a few times. This chain connects TRBV7-2 to TRBJ2-1; 8 bases are a match to TRBD2. Germline trimming cut 4 bases from V and 4 bases from J; bases unmatched to any gene: 12. This CDR3 contains 17 residues. Germline lookup yields CDR1 SGHTA and CDR2 FQGNSA. CDR3 sequence reads: CASSSTLGGGHYNEQFF. The CDR3 DNA reads as TGTGCCAGCAGCTCCACCTTAGGCGGGGGGCATTACAATGAGCAGTTCTTC. Full variable domain (rest looked up from reference TRBV7-2 and TRBJ2-1): GAGVSQSPSNKVTEKGKDVELRCDPISGHTALYWYRQSLGQGLEFLIYFQGNSAPDKSGLPSDRFSAERTGGSVSTLTIQRTQQEDSAVYLCASSSTLGGGHYNEQFFGPGTRLTVL.

This clonotype was picked up many times. The chain carries TRBV2 and TRBJ2-2; tentatively, D is TRBD1 (6 bases). With 6 bases removed from V and 5 bases from J, the gap between germline ends came to 19 bases. CDR1 is SNHLY and CDR2 is FYNNEI in the germline V gene. The CDR3 consists of 16 residues. CDR3 sequence reads: CASSDPTGMITGELFF. CDR3 bases: TGTGCCAGCAGCGATCCCACAGGGATGATAACCGGGGAGCTGTTTTTT.

This clonotype has a count of ten or more. The chain joins TRBV7-6 to TRBJ2-5; 10 bases map to TRBD1. This CDR3 spans 13 amino acids. J lost 12 bases, V lost 0 bases, and 4 bases had no gene match. The germline gives CDR1 SGHVS, CDR2 FNYEAQ. The CDR3 bases are TGTGCCAGCAGCTTAGCGCCTGGACAGGGGGAGTACTTC. Protein: CASSLAPGQGEYF.

This clonotype came up a few times. The V call is TRBV6-5, the J call TRBJ1-2; D may be TRBD1 (5 bases). The CDR3 contains 13 residues. Germline V gene sequence: CDR1 MNHEY, CDR2 SVGAGI. V was clipped by 0 bases and J by 7 bases, with 9 bases between them. The DNA of the CDR3 is TGTGCCAGCAGTTACTCAGGGAGGGGTGGCTACACCTTC. Protein sequence: CASSYSGRGGYTF.